This T cell receptor beta chain originates from a study of T cells in Graves' hyperthyroidism and ophthalmopathy. The source material, RNA transcripts, was used to amplify TCR beta CDR3 regions. When the TCR CDR3 underwent first-round RT-PCR, the HTBI primer set was used. TCRdb re-called the multiplex PCR reads with MiXCR, one entry per CDR3 protein. The sample contains about 400,000 distinct CDR3 sequences, about 16% of which appear only once. This clonotype has more than one count but fewer than ten. Around 10 ml fresh peripheral blood yielded the PBMCs. The clonotype originates from a woman aged 25 to 45 with Graves' hyperthyroidism. The source material was blood.

Here the CDR3 reads CASKGGNTGELFF. As DNA, the CDR3 is TGTGCCAGCAAGGGCGGGAACACCGGGGAGCTGTTTTTT. This chain uses TRBV28 with TRBJ2-2; D not certain. Germline CDR1 is MDHEN and CDR2 is SYDVKM. The CDR3 is 13 amino acids. The V gene lost 7 bases and the J gene lost 1 base, with 7 bases spanning the gap.